The rows below give T cell receptor beta chains drawn from one sample of a study of T cell repertoires in cytomegalovirus infection. Their antigens are not known. TCRdb analysed the reads with MiXCR anew, one entry per CDR3 protein. This sample has fewer than 200,000 distinct CDR3 sequences; 20% to 25% occur once, and the top ten carry roughly 25%. The input for sequencing was CD8+ T cells from cultured PBMCs, taken from culture after CMV antigen stimulation. The source of these receptors is a human donor in good health (CMV status not recorded). Some clones in this sample may be carry-over from other donors' samples. CDR3s include the opening cysteine and the closing phenylalanine or tryptophan. D genes are given only for firm matches.

D,J,V,CDR3
-,TRBJ2-4,TRBV6-5,CASSYSIEGSKNIQYF
TRBD1,TRBJ2-1,TRBV6-2/TRBV6-3,CASSRTGDREMNEQFF
-,TRBJ2-7,TRBV6-5,CASSLGRDGTYEQYF
TRBD1,TRBJ1-1,TRBV4-1,CASSQDDRGAGNTEAFF
-,TRBJ2-7,TRBV28,CASSRTLGSEYF
TRBD1,TRBJ1-1,TRBV5-1,CASSFWPQGAENTEAFF
TRBD1,TRBJ1-1,TRBV7-6,CASSPQADPDRGRVLVTEAFF
-,TRBJ2-7,TRBV9,CASSGTGNPNEQYF
-,TRBJ1-5,TRBV7-9,CASSSSWTRNSNQPQHF
-,TRBJ1-1,TRBV7-6,CASSLGGVPEAFF
TRBD2,TRBJ2-5,TRBV6-2/TRBV6-3,CASSGGLVQSQYF
-,TRBJ1-5,TRBV12-3/TRBV12-4,CASSFAGGNQPQHF
-,TRBJ2-3,TRBV7-2,CASSLVGAESTDTQYF
TRBD2,TRBJ2-3,TRBV20-1,CSASIGTSGGLDTQYF